The 12 T cell receptor beta chains below were found in one sample sequenced in a study of a mutant IDH1 vaccine in newly diagnosed glioma. Time point specified: week 23, last vaccination. Doses of 300 ug of mutant IDH1 20-mer peptide were given with topical imiquimod. The data were produced by immunoSEQ multiplex PCR, yet TCRdb's version contains in-frame clones alone and is incomplete. There are approximately 37,000 clones in the sample; approximately 72% occur only once, and more than 4.5% lies in the top ten. These receptors' targets are unknown. The source material was PBMCs, sampled from a glioma patient whose treatment included an IDH1 peptide vaccine. These receptors were taken from a man in his fifties with glioma.

The chain links TRBV19 to TRBJ1-2; 9 nucleotides match TRBD1. CDR1 is LNHDA and CDR2 is SQIVND in the germline V gene (reference sequence). This CDR3 contains 13 residues. Trimming cost V 4 bases and J 7 bases; bases outside gene matches: 4. CDR3 in amino acids: CASSRGTGRGYTF. CDR3 nucleotides: TGTGCCAGTAGTAGGGGGACAGGGCGTGGCTACACCTTC. Together with reference TRBV19 and TRBJ1-2, the CDR3 gives the full variable domain: DGGITQSPKYLFRKEGQNVTLSCEQNLNHDAMYWYRQDPGQGLRLIYYSQIVNDFQKGDIAEGYSVSREKKESFPLTVTSAQKNPTAFYLCASSRGTGRGYTFGSGTRLTVV.

The chain uses TRBV19 and TRBJ2-7, with a possible D match to TRBD2 (5 bases). Trimming took 3 bases from V and 7 from J, leaving 13 bases between them. CDR1 is LNHDA and CDR2 is SQIVND in the germline V gene (reference sequence). CDR3 length: 13 residues. The CDR3 reads CASSIGLAGEQYF. The CDR3 nucleotides read TGTGCCAGTAGTATCGGGCTAGCAGGTGAGCAGTACTTC. The whole variable domain, filled in from reference TRBV19 and TRBJ2-7, reads DGGITQSPKYLFRKEGQNVTLSCEQNLNHDAMYWYRQDPGQGLRLIYYSQIVNDFQKGDIAEGYSVSREKKESFPLTVTSAQKNPTAFYLCASSIGLAGEQYFGPGTRLTVT.

The chain has TRBV5-8 and TRBJ2-5; 9 nucleotides line up with TRBD2. CDR3 length: 14 residues. With V trimmed by 4 bases and J by 4 bases, 5 bases remained unmatched. In germline, CDR1 is SGHTS, CDR2 YDEGEE. CDR3 DNA: TGTGCCAGCAGCGGGCGGGGGGGCGGAGAGACCCAGTACTTC. Protein: CASSGRGGGETQYF.

This clone was seen just once. The chain is built from TRBV30 and TRBJ1-2; TRBD1 matches at 7 bases. This CDR3 is 14 amino acids long. CDR1 is GTSNPN and CDR2 is SVGIG in the germline V gene (reference sequence). With V trimmed by 2 bases and J by 8 bases, 11 bases remained unmatched. CDR3 bases: TGTGCCTGGAGTCCCCTGACAGGGTCATACGGCTACACCTTC. It encodes CAWSPLTGSYGYTF.

In this sample, this clone turned up a few times. V gene TRBV7-9 combines with J gene TRBJ2-1; D is ambiguous. V was clipped by 4 bases and J by 8 bases, with 21 bases between them. This CDR3 has 16 amino acids. Germline V lookup: CDR1 SEHNR, CDR2 FQNEAQ (reference sequence). CDR3 residues: CASSSASGHTPHEQFF. DNA of the CDR3: TGTGCCAGCAGCTCCGCTTCTGGTCACACTCCCCATGAGCAGTTCTTC.

By sample fraction, this clone is medium-sized. The chain joins TRBV7-9 to TRBJ1-4; D uncertain. This CDR3 contains 13 residues. The V end lost 4 bases, the J end lost 3 bases, and 6 bases lay between the germline ends. Per germline, CDR1 SEHNR and CDR2 FQNEAQ (reference sequence). As DNA, the CDR3 is TGTGCCAGCAGCTCGCAGGCTAATGAAAAACTGTTTTTT. Translation: CASSSQANEKLFF.

The genes are TRBV5-1 and TRBJ1-5; D gene ambiguous. The germline CDR1 and CDR2 sequences are SGHRS and YFSETQ. CDR3 size: 14 residues. Trimming took off 4 bases at V and 0 bases at J, with 8 bases between the two ends. CDR3 protein: CASSEGNSNQPQHF. CDR3 bases: TGCGCCAGCAGCGAAGGGAATAGCAATCAGCCCCAGCATTTT.

The chain combines TRBV6-5 with TRBJ1-2; weak D call: TRBD1 (5 bases). The CDR3 spans 14 residues. Germline V CDR1 and CDR2: MNHEY, SVGAGI. Trimming cost V 5 bases and J 4 bases, with 14 bases left between them. CDR3 amino acids: CASSAGVRGYGYTF. In DNA, the CDR3 is TGTGCCAGCAGTGCGGGGGTTCGGGGCTATGGCTACACCTTC.

This clone has a handful of counts. The chain links TRBV30 to TRBJ2-7; D not resolved. The CDR3 extends over 11 amino acids. With 4 bases removed from V and 6 bases from J, the gap between germline ends came to 10 bases. Per the germline V gene, CDR1 is GTSNPN and CDR2 is SVGIG (reference sequence). The CDR3 protein is CAWTERTEQYF. DNA of the CDR3: TGTGCCTGGACCGAGAGAACCGAGCAGTACTTC.

This chain connects TRBV19 to TRBJ2-7; TRBD1 agrees at 8 bases. V lost 5 bases, J lost 9 bases, and 9 bases stayed unmatched. This CDR3 is built from 13 residues. CDR1 is LNHDA and CDR2 is SQIVND in the germline V gene (reference sequence). DNA for the CDR3: TGTGCCAGTAGTGGTGCAGGGGGCGGCGGGCAGTACTTC. Residues: CASSGAGGGGQYF. The whole variable domain, remainder taken from reference TRBV19 and TRBJ2-7, is DGGITQSPKYLFRKEGQNVTLSCEQNLNHDAMYWYRQDPGQGLRLIYYSQIVNDFQKGDIAEGYSVSREKKESFPLTVTSAQKNPTAFYLCASSGAGGGGQYFGPGTRLTVT.

The CDR3 reads CASSRGPTYEQYF. Here the CDR3 DNA reads TGTGCCAGCAGCCGGGGGCCTACCTACGAGCAGTACTTC. J is TRBJ2-7 and V is TRBV5-6, with D perhaps TRBD1 or TRBD2 (6 bases each). The V and J ends lost 4 bases and 2 bases respectively, with 10 bases between them. CDR1 and CDR2 (germline): SGHDT, YYEEEE. There are 13 residues in the CDR3.

The chain recombines TRBV2 with TRBJ1-1; D perhaps matches TRBD1 (5 bases). Between the trimmed V and J ends, which lost 10 bases and 10 bases, there was a span of 16 bases. Germline-derived CDR1 and CDR2 are SNHLY and FYNNEI. The CDR3 sequence is 11 residues long. The CDR3 sequence: CATQEVGAAFF. CDR3 nucleotides: TGTGCCACGCAGGAGGTCGGGGCAGCTTTCTTT.